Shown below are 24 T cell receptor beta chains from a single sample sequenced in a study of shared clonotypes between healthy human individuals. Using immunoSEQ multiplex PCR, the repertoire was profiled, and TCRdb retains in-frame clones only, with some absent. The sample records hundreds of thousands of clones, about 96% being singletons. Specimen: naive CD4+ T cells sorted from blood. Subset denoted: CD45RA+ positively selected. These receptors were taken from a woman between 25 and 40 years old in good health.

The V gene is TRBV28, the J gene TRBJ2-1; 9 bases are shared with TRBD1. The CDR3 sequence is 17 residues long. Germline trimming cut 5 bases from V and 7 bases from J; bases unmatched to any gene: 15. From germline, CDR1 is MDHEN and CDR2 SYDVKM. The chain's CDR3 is CASSRSLGQGSLNEQFF. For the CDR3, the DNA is TGTGCCAGCAGTCGGAGCCTTGGACAGGGGAGTCTGAATGAGCAGTTCTTC. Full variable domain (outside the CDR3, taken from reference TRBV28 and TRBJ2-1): DVKVTQSSRYLVKRTGEKVFLECVQDMDHENMFWYRQDPGLGLRLIYFSYDVKMKEKGDIPEGYSVSREKKERFSLILESASTNQTSMYLCASSRSLGQGSLNEQFFGPGTRLTVL.

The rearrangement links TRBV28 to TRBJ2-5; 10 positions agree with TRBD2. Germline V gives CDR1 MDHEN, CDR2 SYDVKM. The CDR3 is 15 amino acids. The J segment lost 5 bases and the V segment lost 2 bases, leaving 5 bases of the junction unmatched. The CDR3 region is CASSLQLAGFETQYF. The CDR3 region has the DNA TGTGCCAGCAGTTTACAACTAGCGGGATTTGAGACCCAGTACTTC.

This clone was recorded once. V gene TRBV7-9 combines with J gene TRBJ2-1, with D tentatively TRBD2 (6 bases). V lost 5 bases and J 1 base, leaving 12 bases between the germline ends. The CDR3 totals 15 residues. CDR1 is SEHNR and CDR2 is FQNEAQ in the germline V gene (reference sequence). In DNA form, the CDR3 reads TGTGCCAGCAGCCAGACTAGTTGGTCCTACAATGAGCAGTTCTTC. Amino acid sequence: CASSQTSWSYNEQFF. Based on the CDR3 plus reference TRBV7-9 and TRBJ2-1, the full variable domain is DTGVSQNPRHKITKRGQNVTFRCDPISEHNRLYWYRQTLGQGPEFLTYFQNEAQLEKSRLLSDRFSAERPKGSFSTLEIQRTEQGDSAMYLCASSQTSWSYNEQFFGPGTRLTVL.

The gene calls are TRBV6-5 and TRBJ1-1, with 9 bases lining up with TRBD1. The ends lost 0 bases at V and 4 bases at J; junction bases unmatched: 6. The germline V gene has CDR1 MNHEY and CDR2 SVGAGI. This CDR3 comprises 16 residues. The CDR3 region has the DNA TGTGCCAGCAGTTACTCGGGACAGGGAGGGTTCACTGAAGCTTTCTTT. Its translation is CASSYSGQGGFTEAFF.

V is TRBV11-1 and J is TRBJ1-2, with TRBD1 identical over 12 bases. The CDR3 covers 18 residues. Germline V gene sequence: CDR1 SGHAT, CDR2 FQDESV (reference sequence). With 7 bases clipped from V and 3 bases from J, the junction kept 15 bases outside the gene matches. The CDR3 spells CASMGSGTGGAMDYGYTF. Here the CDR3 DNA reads TGTGCCAGCATGGGGTCCGGGACAGGGGGCGCGATGGACTATGGCTACACCTTC.

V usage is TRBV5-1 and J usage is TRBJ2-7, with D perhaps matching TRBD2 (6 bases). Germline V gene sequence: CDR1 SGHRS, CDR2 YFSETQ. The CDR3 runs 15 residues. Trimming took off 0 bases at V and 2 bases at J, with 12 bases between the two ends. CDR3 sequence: CASSLAVGGPYEQYF. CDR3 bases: TGCGCCAGCAGCTTGGCGGTGGGAGGTCCCTACGAGCAGTACTTC.

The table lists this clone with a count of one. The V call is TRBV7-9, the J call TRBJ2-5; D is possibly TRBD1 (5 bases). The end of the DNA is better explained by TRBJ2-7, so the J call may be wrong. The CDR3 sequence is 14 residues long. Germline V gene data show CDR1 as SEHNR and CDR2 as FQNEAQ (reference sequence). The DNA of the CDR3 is TGTGCCAGCAGCGAACGTCAGGGAACCTACGAGCAGTACTTC. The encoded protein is CASSERQGTYEQYF.

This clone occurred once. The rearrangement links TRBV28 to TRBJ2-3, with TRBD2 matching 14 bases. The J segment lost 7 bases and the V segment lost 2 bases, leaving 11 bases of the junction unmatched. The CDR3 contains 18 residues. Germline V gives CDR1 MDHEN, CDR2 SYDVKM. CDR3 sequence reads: CASSLGMTGLAGGHTQYF. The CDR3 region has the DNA TGTGCCAGCAGTTTAGGGATGACAGGACTAGCGGGAGGCCATACGCAGTATTTT.

The CDR3 bases are TGCAGCTTCCGGGACAGGGTAAGGGAGACCCAGTACTTC. Its protein is CSFRDRVRETQYF. V is TRBV29-1 and J is TRBJ2-5, with 9 bases fitting TRBD1. CDR3 length equals 13 residues. Germline V CDR1 and CDR2: SQVTM, ANQGSEA. The V and J ends lost 8 bases and 5 bases, in that order; junction bases with no gene match: 9.

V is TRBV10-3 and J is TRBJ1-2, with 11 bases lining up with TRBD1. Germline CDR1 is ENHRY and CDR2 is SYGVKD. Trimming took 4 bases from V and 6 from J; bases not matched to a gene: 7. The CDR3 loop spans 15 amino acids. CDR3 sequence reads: CAISVSDRGLNGYTF. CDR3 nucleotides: TGTGCCATCAGTGTCTCGGACAGGGGGCTGAATGGCTACACCTTC.

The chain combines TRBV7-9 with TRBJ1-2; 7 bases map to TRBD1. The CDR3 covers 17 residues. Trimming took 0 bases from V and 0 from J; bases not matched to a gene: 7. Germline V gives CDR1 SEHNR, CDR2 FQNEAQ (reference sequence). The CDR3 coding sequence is TGTGCCAGCAGCTTAGCGTATAGGGACAGAGCTAACTATGGCTACACCTTC. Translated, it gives CASSLAYRDRANYGYTF.

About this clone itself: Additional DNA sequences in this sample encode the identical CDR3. Written as DNA, the CDR3 is TGCGCCAGCAGCTTGGATTACGAGCAGTACTTC. Translated, it gives CASSLDYEQYF. J is TRBJ2-7 and V is TRBV5-1; D is uncertain. Trimming removed 0 bases from V and 4 bases from J, with 2 bases in between. The CDR3 sequence is 11 residues long. Germline V gene data show CDR1 as SGHRS and CDR2 as YFSETQ.

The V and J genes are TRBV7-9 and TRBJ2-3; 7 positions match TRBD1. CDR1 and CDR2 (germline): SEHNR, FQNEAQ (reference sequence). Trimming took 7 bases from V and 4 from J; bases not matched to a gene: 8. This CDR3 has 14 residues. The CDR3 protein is CASTVDRVADTQYF. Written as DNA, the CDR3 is TGTGCCAGCACCGTTGACAGGGTCGCAGATACGCAGTATTTT.

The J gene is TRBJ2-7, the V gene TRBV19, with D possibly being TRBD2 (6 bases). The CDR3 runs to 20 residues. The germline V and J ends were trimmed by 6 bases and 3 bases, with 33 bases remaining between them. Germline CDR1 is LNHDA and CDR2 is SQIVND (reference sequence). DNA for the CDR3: TGTGCCAGTAGCCAGAAAACTAGGACATCAAGGTCGCGGGGAAGCTACGAGCAGTACTTC. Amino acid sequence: CASSQKTRTSRSRGSYEQYF.

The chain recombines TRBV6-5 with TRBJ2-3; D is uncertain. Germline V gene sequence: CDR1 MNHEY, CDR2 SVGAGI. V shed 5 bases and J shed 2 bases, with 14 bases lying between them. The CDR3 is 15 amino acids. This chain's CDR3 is CASSPTWTTTDTQYF. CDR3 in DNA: TGTGCCAGCAGTCCGACTTGGACGACCACAGATACGCAGTATTTT.

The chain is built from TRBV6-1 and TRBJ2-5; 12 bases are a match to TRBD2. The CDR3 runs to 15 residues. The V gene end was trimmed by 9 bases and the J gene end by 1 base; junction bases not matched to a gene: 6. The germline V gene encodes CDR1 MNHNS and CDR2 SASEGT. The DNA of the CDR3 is TGTGCCAGTACTTCTAGCGGGGGGGGCCAAGAGACCCAGTACTTC. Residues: CASTSSGGGQETQYF.

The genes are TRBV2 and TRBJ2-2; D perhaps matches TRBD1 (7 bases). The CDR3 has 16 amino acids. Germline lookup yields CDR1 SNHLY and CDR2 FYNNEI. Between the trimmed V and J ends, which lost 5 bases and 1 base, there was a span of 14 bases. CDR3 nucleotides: TGTGCCAGCAGTCTTGGCCAGGGGGGGAACACCGGGGAGCTGTTTTTT. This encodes CASSLGQGGNTGELFF.

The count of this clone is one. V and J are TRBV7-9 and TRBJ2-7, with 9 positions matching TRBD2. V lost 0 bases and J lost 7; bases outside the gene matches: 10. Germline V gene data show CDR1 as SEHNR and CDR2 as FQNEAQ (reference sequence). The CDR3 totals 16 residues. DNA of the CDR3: TGTGCCAGCAGCTTAGCGCCCAGCGGGAGGTCTAAGGAGCAGTACTTC. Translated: CASSLAPSGRSKEQYF.

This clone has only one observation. The CDR3 here is CASSSIYYRGLRSYEQYF. CDR3 bases: TGTGCCAGCAGCTCAATATATTACAGGGGGCTGCGCTCCTACGAGCAGTACTTC. The chain couples TRBV11-2 to TRBJ2-7; TRBD1 matches 9 bases. This CDR3 has 18 amino acids. V lost 4 bases, J lost 0 bases, and 13 bases stayed unmatched. Per germline, CDR1 SGHAT and CDR2 FQNNGV. The entire variable domain, with the rest obtained from reference TRBV11-2 and TRBJ2-7, is as follows: EAGVAQSPRYKIIEKRQSVAFWCNPISGHATLYWYQQILGQGPKLLIQFQNNGVVDDSQLPKDRFSAERLKGVDSTLKIQPAKLEDSAVYLCASSSIYYRGLRSYEQYFGPGTRLTVT.

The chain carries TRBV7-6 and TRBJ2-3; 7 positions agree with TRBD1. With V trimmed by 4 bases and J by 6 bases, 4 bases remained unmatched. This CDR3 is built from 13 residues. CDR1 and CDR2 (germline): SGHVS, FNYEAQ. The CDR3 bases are TGTGCCAGCAGCTCCGAACAGGGGGATACGCAGTATTTT. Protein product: CASSSEQGDTQYF. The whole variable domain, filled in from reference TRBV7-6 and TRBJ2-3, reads GAGVSQSPRYKVTKRGQDVALRCDPISGHVSLYWYRQALGQGPEFLTYFNYEAQQDKSGLPNDRFSAERPEGSISTLTIQRTEQRDSAMYRCASSSEQGDTQYFGPGTRLTVL.

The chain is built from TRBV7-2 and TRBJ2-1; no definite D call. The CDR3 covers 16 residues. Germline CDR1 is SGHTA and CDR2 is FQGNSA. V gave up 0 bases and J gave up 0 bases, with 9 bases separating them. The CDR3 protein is CASSLAGSNSYNEQFF. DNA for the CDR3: TGTGCCAGCAGCTTAGCGGGGTCAAACTCCTACAATGAGCAGTTCTTC.

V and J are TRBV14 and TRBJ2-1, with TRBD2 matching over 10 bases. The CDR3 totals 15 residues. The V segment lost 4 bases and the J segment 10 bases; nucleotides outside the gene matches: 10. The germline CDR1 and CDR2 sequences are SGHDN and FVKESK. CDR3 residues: CASSRGLAGAGEQFF. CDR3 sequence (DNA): TGTGCCAGCAGCCGTGGGCTAGCGGGAGCGGGGGAGCAGTTCTTC.

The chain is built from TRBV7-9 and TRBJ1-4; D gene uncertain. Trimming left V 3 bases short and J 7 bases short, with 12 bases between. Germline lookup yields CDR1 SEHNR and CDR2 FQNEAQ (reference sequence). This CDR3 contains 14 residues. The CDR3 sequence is CASSFIQSREKLFF. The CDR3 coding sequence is TGTGCCAGCAGCTTTATACAATCCCGTGAAAAACTGTTTTTT.

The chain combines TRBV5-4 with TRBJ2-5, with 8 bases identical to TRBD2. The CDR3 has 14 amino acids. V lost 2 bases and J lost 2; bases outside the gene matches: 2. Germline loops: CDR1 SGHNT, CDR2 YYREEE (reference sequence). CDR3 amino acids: CASSLSSGQETQYF. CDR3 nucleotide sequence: TGTGCCAGCAGCTTATCTAGCGGGCAAGAGACCCAGTACTTC.